The rows below give T cell receptor beta chains drawn from one sample of a study of radiation and T cells in renal cell carcinoma. The table came from immunoSEQ multiplex PCR; TCRdb's copy has only in-frame clones and leaves some out. The profile shows some 150,000 clones, approximately 82% of them singletons. This specimen consisted of blood, obtained from a patient whose treatment included radiotherapy and nephrectomy. Receptors originate from a woman aged 45 to 65 with renal cell carcinoma. The CDR3 runs from the conserved cysteine through the conserved F or W. The order of the fields is clone size, J gene, D gene, V gene, CDR3 DNA, CDR3 protein. The D gene is left open where the match is weak. A clone size is listed for some rows: how often the clone was seen (once, few, many), or a class if it is expanded.

>-|TRBJ1-1|-|TRBV14
TGTGCCAGCAGCCCTAGGAACACTGAAGCTTTCTTT
CASSPRNTEAFF
>-|TRBJ2-7|-|TRBV11-2
TGTGCCAGCAGCCGGGGCAGGAGCTCCTACGAGCAGTACTTC
CASSRGRSSYEQYF
>-|TRBJ1-1|-|TRBV6-5
TGTGCCAGCCGACCTGGCGAAGCTTTCTTT
CASRPGEAFF
>-|TRBJ2-5|-|TRBV5-1
TGCGCCAGCAGCCGCCAGAGACAGGACCCTAAGGAGACCCAGTACTTC
CASSRQRQDPKETQYF
>-|TRBJ1-1|-|TRBV30
TGTGCCTGGAGTTACCGCACTGAAGCTTTCTTT
CAWSYRTEAFF
>-|TRBJ2-7|TRBD1|TRBV6-5
TGTGCCAGCAGTCAAAGAACAGGGGCCGACTACGAGCAGTACTTC
CASSQRTGADYEQYF
>-|TRBJ2-7|TRBD1|TRBV5-1
TGCGCCAGCAGCCCGGACAGGAACGAGCAGTACTTC
CASSPDRNEQYF
>few|TRBJ2-7|-|TRBV2
TGTGCCAGCAGACCTGAGCCTCGGGAGCAGTACTTC
CASRPEPREQYF
>once|TRBJ1-5|TRBD1|TRBV6-1
TGTGCCAGCAGCCATCGACAGGGGGGTCAGCCCCAGCATTTT
CASSHRQGGQPQHF
>-|TRBJ2-1|-|TRBV7-9
TGTGCCAGCAGCTTAGGGCACAGCGGGCTCTACAATGAGCAGTTCTTC
CASSLGHSGLYNEQFF
>-|TRBJ2-7|-|TRBV11-2
TGTGCCAGCAGCCTTTTGCGGGGCCCGGGCGAGCAGTACTTC
CASSLLRGPGEQYF
>-|TRBJ1-2|-|TRBV7-8
TGTGCCAGCAGCTCCGCATCGGTCTATGGCTACACCTTC
CASSSASVYGYTF
>-|TRBJ2-7|TRBD1|TRBV7-2
TGTGCCAGCAGCTTAGGAAGGGGGCATCTCGCCGAGCAGTACTTC
CASSLGRGHLAEQYF
>-|TRBJ2-1|-|TRBV5-1
TGCGCCAGCAGCTCGATAGACTTTAGCTCCTACAATGAGCAGTTCTTC
CASSSIDFSSYNEQFF
>-|TRBJ1-2|-|TRBV4-3
TGCGCCAGCAGCCAGGGTCCGGGACACGAGGATGGCTACACCTTC
CASSQGPGHEDGYTF
>-|TRBJ1-1|-|TRBV2
TGTGCCAGCAGTGAAGCTTTGGGGGGAGGCGCTTTCTTT
CASSEALGGGAFF